Each of the 6 T cell receptor beta chains below was sequenced from the same sample in a study of Ad26.COV2.S vaccination and SARS-CoV-2 variants. The treatment here: some 19 received Ad26.COV2.S at low or high dose, single or two shots; about 5 received placebo; per-sample allocation not given. On day 63 after the first injection, vaccine and placebo recipients gave samples. The table came from immunoSEQ multiplex PCR; TCRdb's copy has only in-frame clones and leaves some out. The sample has around 450,000 clones, roughly 90% seen once. The starting material was peripheral blood, obtained in a trial of Ad26.COV2.S vaccine versus placebo. The receptors here all came from a person between 18 and 65 years old who received the Ad26.COV2.S COVID-19 vaccine or a placebo.

V usage is TRBV19 and J usage is TRBJ2-1; 11 nucleotides line up with TRBD2. V shed 5 bases and J 7 bases; nucleotides not matched to a gene: 7. Germline V gene lookup returns CDR1 LNHDA and CDR2 SQIVND (reference sequence). The CDR3 loop spans 15 amino acids. In nucleotides, the CDR3 is TGTGCCAGTAGTCTAACTAGCGGGGGTATAAATGAGCAGTTCTTC. This sequence encodes CASSLTSGGINEQFF.

This chain joins TRBV6-2 or TRBV6-3 and TRBJ2-3; TRBD1 matches 8 bases. Unmatched junction bases numbered 4, after V lost 4 bases and J lost 4 bases. The CDR3 totals 14 residues. CDR1 MNHEY and CDR2 SVGEGT come from the germline V gene. CDR3 residues: CASSFGQGADTQYF. In nucleotides, the CDR3 is TGTGCCAGCAGTTTCGGACAGGGAGCAGATACGCAGTATTTT.

This clone was observed many times. The rearrangement joins TRBV2 to TRBJ2-7; D possibly corresponds to TRBD2 (7 bases). Germline V CDR1 and CDR2: SNHLY, FYNNEI. CDR3 length: 15 amino acids. Trimming took off 1 base at V and 2 bases at J, with 12 bases between the two ends. The CDR3: CASSEGGGGPYEQYF. The CDR3, as DNA: TGTGCCAGCAGTGAAGGGGGCGGGGGCCCCTACGAGCAGTACTTC.

This sequence joins TRBV5-4 and TRBJ2-5; 9 nucleotides line up with TRBD1. Trimming at V came to 1 base and at J to 4 bases, leaving 5 bases not matched to a gene. CDR3 length: 15 residues. Germline lookup yields CDR1 SGHNT and CDR2 YYREEE (reference sequence). The CDR3 nucleotides read TGTGCCAGCAGCTTGACAGGGGGCGGGAGAGAGACCCAGTACTTC. It codes for CASSLTGGGRETQYF.

The J gene is TRBJ1-2, the V gene TRBV28; TRBD1 agrees at 8 bases. This CDR3 is 16 amino acids long. Germline CDR1 is MDHEN and CDR2 is SYDVKM. Trimming cost V 7 bases and J 5 bases; bases outside gene matches: 15. The DNA of the CDR3 is TGTGCCAGCACCCGACCCCAGGGGGCGCCTTTATATGGCTACACCTTC. The encoded protein is CASTRPQGAPLYGYTF.

The rearrangement joins TRBV3-1 (or the pseudogene TRBV3-2) to TRBJ2-5, with 9 nucleotides matching TRBD1. Looked up from germline, CDR1 is LGHDT and CDR2 is YNNKEL (reference sequence). This CDR3 comprises 18 residues. After removal of 0 bases from V and 2 bases from J, the junction contained 10 bases not matched to a gene. The CDR3 DNA follows: TGTGCCAGCAGCCAAGATCCAACGGGACAGGGTGGTCAAGAGACCCAGTACTTC. It translates to CASSQDPTGQGGQETQYF.